These 29 T cell receptor beta chains came from one sample sequenced in a study of cytomegalovirus exposure and HLA in healthy donors. The PCR made use of 60 Vbeta and 13 Jbeta primers. TCRdb's copy holds only in-frame clones and misses some; the assay was immunoSEQ multiplex PCR. The sample has 50,000 to 70,000 clones. Sequenced: PBMCs. The receptor set was obtained from a woman younger than 35 in good health and CMV-seronegative.

The chain recombines TRBV10-3 with TRBJ1-1; weak D call: TRBD1 (5 bases). V lost 8 bases and J 3 bases, leaving 13 bases between the germline ends. From germline, CDR1 is ENHRY and CDR2 SYGVKD. The CDR3 has 13 residues. As DNA, the CDR3 is TGTGCCATCCGCGGCAGGGCGGACACTGAAGCTTTCTTT. Translating it yields CAIRGRADTEAFF.

The rearrangement links TRBV5-4 to TRBJ1-1; no definite D call. Per the germline V gene, CDR1 is SGHNT and CDR2 is YYREEE (reference sequence). The CDR3 is 12 amino acids. Trimming took off 4 bases at V and 4 bases at J, with 8 bases between the two ends. The CDR3 loop is CASSPVSTEAFF. The CDR3 DNA is TGTGCCAGCAGCCCGGTGAGCACTGAAGCTTTCTTT.

The chain has TRBV11-1 and TRBJ2-5; D unclear. The CDR3 loop spans 16 amino acids. The germline gives CDR1 SGHAT, CDR2 FQDESV (reference sequence). Trimming removed 3 bases at V and 0 bases at J, with 14 bases between. CDR3 residues: CASSFGTEYNQETQYF. DNA for the CDR3: TGTGCCAGCAGCTTCGGTACTGAATATAACCAAGAGACCCAGTACTTC.

The V gene is TRBV2, the J gene TRBJ2-5, with 10 bases that match TRBD2. The CDR3 length is 15 residues. The J segment lost 5 bases and the V segment lost 5 bases, leaving 8 bases of the junction unmatched. Germline CDR1 and CDR2: SNHLY and FYNNEI. The CDR3 loop reads CASSPTSGMGETQYF. CDR3 sequence (DNA): TGTGCCAGCAGTCCTACTAGCGGGATGGGCGAGACCCAGTACTTC. Complete variable domain (other parts from reference TRBV2 and TRBJ2-5): EPEVTQTPSHQVTQMGQEVILRCVPISNHLYFYWYRQILGQKVEFLVSFYNNEISEKSEIFDDQFSVERPDGSNFTLKIRSTKLEDSAMYFCASSPTSGMGETQYFGPGTRLLVL.

The V and J genes are TRBV9 and TRBJ2-1; 11 nucleotides align to TRBD1. Per the germline V gene, CDR1 is SGDLS and CDR2 is YYNGEE. This CDR3 has 14 amino acids. V lost 3 bases and J lost 10; bases outside the gene matches: 6. As DNA, the CDR3 is TGTGCCAGCAGCGGAGGACAGGGGGCCAGAGAGCAGTTCTTC. Its protein is CASSGGQGAREQFF.

The chain combines TRBV4-1 with TRBJ2-7; possibly TRBD2 for D (5 bases). Germline V gives CDR1 MGHRA, CDR2 YSYEKL. Between the trimmed V and J ends, which lost 4 bases and 2 bases, there was a span of 9 bases. This CDR3 is 13 amino acids long. The CDR3 DNA follows: TGCGCCAGCAGCCCCGGTAGCGCCTACGAGCAGTACTTC. Translation: CASSPGSAYEQYF.

This chain links TRBV7-9 with TRBJ2-7; 7 bases line up with TRBD2. J was trimmed by 2 bases and V by 2 bases; bases with no gene match: 3. CDR3 length: 14 amino acids. Germline lookup yields CDR1 SEHNR and CDR2 FQNEAQ (reference sequence). The CDR3 is CASSLLADTYEQYF. For the CDR3, the DNA is TGTGCCAGCAGCTTACTAGCGGATACCTACGAGCAGTACTTC.

This chain links TRBV27 with TRBJ1-1, with 9 positions matching TRBD1. CDR3 size: 14 residues. Germline loops: CDR1 MNHEY, CDR2 SMNVEV (reference sequence). The ends lost 5 bases at V and 10 bases at J; junction bases unmatched: 11. CDR3 amino acids: CASSPSDRGGRAFF. Here the CDR3 DNA reads TGTGCCAGCAGTCCTTCTGACAGGGGGGGAAGAGCTTTCTTT.

The V gene is TRBV5-4, the J gene TRBJ1-2; weak D call: TRBD1 (5 bases). Germline V gene sequence: CDR1 SGHNT, CDR2 YYREEE (reference sequence). V shed 4 bases and J shed 8 bases, with 18 bases lying between them. This CDR3 region has 14 residues. CDR3 sequence (DNA): TGTGCCAGCAGCCAGGCGGAGGGGATGGGGGGCTACACCTTC. Residues: CASSQAEGMGGYTF.

This chain links TRBV7-8 with TRBJ1-5; TRBD1 is a possible D gene (6 bases). This CDR3 is 15 amino acids long. V lost 1 base and J lost 0, with 7 bases in between. Per the germline V gene, CDR1 is SGHVS and CDR2 is FQNEAQ. The CDR3 DNA sequence: TGTGCCAGCAGCTTAGACAGGGTTAGCAATCAGCCCCAGCATTTT. It is translated as CASSLDRVSNQPQHF.

The rearrangement joins TRBV6-5 to TRBJ1-1; D not certain. CDR1 and CDR2 (germline): MNHEY, SVGAGI. This CDR3 comprises 14 residues. V was cut by 0 bases and J by 5 bases, with 10 bases left in between. CDR3: CASSYSSVSTEAFF. The DNA for the CDR3 is TGTGCCAGCAGTTACTCGTCAGTAAGTACTGAAGCTTTCTTT.

This chain links TRBV29-1 with TRBJ2-1, with 10 positions matching TRBD1. This CDR3 contains 15 residues. In germline, CDR1 is SQVTM, CDR2 ANQGSEA. The V and J ends lost 1 base and 9 bases, in that order; junction bases with no gene match: 9. The CDR3: CSVEGGTGVRAEQFF. CDR3 nucleotide sequence: TGCAGCGTTGAAGGGGGGACAGGGGTTCGGGCTGAGCAGTTCTTC.

The chain is built from TRBV12-5 and TRBJ2-5; 9 nucleotides align to TRBD2. Trimming took 6 bases from V and 7 from J; bases not matched to a gene: 3. Germline CDR1 reads LGHNT; CDR2 reads FRNRAP. The CDR3 is 12 residues long. The CDR3 bases are TGTGCTAGTGGCCAAGCGGGGGGGACCCAGTACTTC. Residues: CASGQAGGTQYF.

The chain recombines TRBV7-6 with TRBJ2-6; tentatively, D is TRBD2 (6 bases). This CDR3 has 16 amino acids. Germline CDR1 reads SGHVS; CDR2 reads FNYEAQ. V gave up 6 bases and J gave up 7 bases, with 19 bases separating them. CDR3 residues: CASSLGGRAPANVLTF. Here the CDR3 DNA reads TGTGCCAGCAGTTTGGGGGGTCGGGCCCCCGCCAACGTCCTGACTTTC.

V and J are TRBV6-1 and TRBJ1-1, with 8 bases identical to TRBD1. With 7 bases clipped from V and 4 bases from J, the junction kept 2 bases outside the gene matches. Germline V gene sequence: CDR1 MNHNS, CDR2 SASEGT. This CDR3 region has 12 residues. The CDR3 DNA follows: TGTGCCAGCATCCAGGGGGCCACTGAAGCTTTCTTT. It specifies CASIQGATEAFF.

The chain couples TRBV18 to TRBJ2-7, with D unresolved. The germline V gene encodes CDR1 KGHSH and CDR2 LQKENI. This CDR3 spans 12 amino acids. The ends were cut back, 6 bases at V and 2 bases at J, with 8 bases in the middle. The CDR3 loop reads CASSDTAYEQYF. The CDR3 nucleotides read TGTGCCAGCTCCGACACCGCCTACGAGCAGTACTTC.

This chain connects TRBV4-2 to TRBJ1-2, with 10 bases lining up with TRBD1. This CDR3 is built from 14 residues. Trimming took 9 bases from V and 5 from J; bases not matched to a gene: 9. CDR1 and CDR2 from the germline V gene are LGHNA and YNFKEQ. CDR3 loop: CASSGTGDFYGYTF. CDR3 DNA: TGTGCCAGTTCCGGGACAGGGGATTTTTATGGCTACACCTTC.

This chain links TRBV10-3 with TRBJ1-1; TRBD1 aligns across 9 bases. The junction had 13 bases not matched to a gene; V was cut back by 6 bases and J by 8 bases. The CDR3 covers 15 residues. Germline CDR1 ENHRY, CDR2 SYGVKD. In DNA, the CDR3 is TGTGCCATCAGGAAGAGCGATCCCGGGACAGGGGAAGCTTTCTTT. Protein product: CAIRKSDPGTGEAFF.

As for this clone: No conserved phenylalanine or tryptophan ends this CDR3, so it is likely a read error. The DNA is left out, because the CDR3 cannot be placed on it with certainty; the CDR3 is given as TCRdb lists it. The chain carries TRBV5-4 and TRBJ2-7; the table assigns TRBD1, which was not confirmed against the DNA. The CDR3 sequence runs 12 residues, both termini included. Germline-derived CDR1 and CDR2 are SGHNT and YYREEE (reference sequence). Here the CDR3 reads CASSLWPGAEAH.

The rearrangement joins TRBV5-6 to TRBJ1-2, with D unresolved. CDR3 size: 14 residues. Germline-derived CDR1 and CDR2 are SGHDT and YYEEEE. Deletions cut 4 bases from V and 0 bases from J, with 10 bases between. The CDR3 region is CASSPSGSNYGYTF. The CDR3 DNA is TGTGCCAGCAGCCCCTCGGGGTCTAACTATGGCTACACCTTC.

This chain joins TRBV19 and TRBJ2-1; no definite D call. The V gene's germline CDR1 is LNHDA and CDR2 SQIVND (reference sequence). The CDR3 is 14 residues long. Trimming shortened V by 1 base and J by 5 bases, and 9 bases separated the two germline ends. The CDR3: CASSIGILDNEQFF. The CDR3 bases are TGTGCCAGTAGTATAGGAATCCTAGACAATGAGCAGTTCTTC.

This rearrangement joins TRBV11-2 to TRBJ2-7, with D maybe TRBD1 (5 bases). The germline CDR1 and CDR2 sequences are SGHAT and FQNNGV. The germline V and J ends were trimmed by 7 bases and 3 bases, with 19 bases remaining between them. CDR3 length: 15 residues. The CDR3 sequence is CASTRPGSFDYEQYF. CDR3 in DNA: TGTGCCAGCACGAGGCCAGGGTCCTTCGACTACGAGCAGTACTTC. Based on the CDR3 plus reference TRBV11-2 and TRBJ2-7, the full variable domain is EAGVAQSPRYKIIEKRQSVAFWCNPISGHATLYWYQQILGQGPKLLIQFQNNGVVDDSQLPKDRFSAERLKGVDSTLKIQPAKLEDSAVYLCASTRPGSFDYEQYFGPGTRLTVT.

The chain couples TRBV7-2 to TRBJ1-2; 7 nucleotides match TRBD1. V shed 4 bases, J shed 7 bases, and the junction held 6 bases outside the gene matches. The CDR3 is 13 amino acids. The V gene's germline CDR1 is SGHTA and CDR2 FQGNSA. CDR3 region: CASSSGRGVGYTF. CDR3 coding DNA: TGTGCCAGCAGCTCTGGCAGGGGGGTTGGCTACACCTTC.

The V gene is TRBV29-1, the J gene TRBJ2-5; D possibly corresponds to TRBD2 (6 bases). This CDR3 is 13 amino acids long. Germline CDR1 SQVTM, CDR2 ANQGSEA. Between the trimmed V and J ends, which lost 4 bases and 4 bases, there was a span of 13 bases. The CDR3: CSVAREAPETQYF. CDR3 coding DNA: TGCAGCGTTGCGAGGGAGGCCCCAGAGACCCAGTACTTC.

V gene TRBV10-3 combines with J gene TRBJ2-7, with D possibly matching TRBD1 (6 bases). CDR3 size: 13 residues. Germline assignment: CDR1 ENHRY and CDR2 SYGVKD. The V gene lost 6 bases and the J gene lost 9 bases, with 18 bases spanning the gap. The CDR3 bases are TGTGCCATCAGCCCAAGGGACAAGGTTGGGCAGTACTTC. As protein: CAISPRDKVGQYF.

The V gene is TRBV2, the J gene TRBJ2-6; maybe TRBD2 (5 bases). The CDR3 runs 15 residues. Germline V gives CDR1 SNHLY, CDR2 FYNNEI. V lost 4 bases to trimming and J lost 2 bases, with 9 bases between them. The CDR3 DNA reads TGTGCCAGCAGTGGGTTGAGGGCTGGGGCCAACGTCCTGACTTTC. Translation: CASSGLRAGANVLTF.

The chain is built from TRBV6-1 and TRBJ2-7; D may be TRBD2 (7 bases). Germline V lookup: CDR1 MNHNS, CDR2 SASEGT. V gave up 2 bases and J gave up 5 bases, with 16 bases separating them. CDR3 size: 15 residues. In DNA form, the CDR3 reads TGTGCCAGCAGTGAATTCGAGGGGAGGGGGGACGAGCAGTACTTC. This gives the protein CASSEFEGRGDEQYF.

This chain uses TRBV6-1 with TRBJ1-2, with TRBD1 identical over 9 bases. Germline CDR1 MNHNS, CDR2 SASEGT. Trimming took 9 bases from V and 10 from J; bases not matched to a gene: 18. The length of the CDR3 is 15 residues. CDR3 sequence: CASGGRDRAVTDYTF. The CDR3 DNA is TGTGCCAGTGGTGGCAGGGACAGGGCCGTGACGGACTACACCTTC.

For the CDR3, the DNA is TGTGCCAGCACCCGGACAGGGGGGCAGCCCCAGCATTTT. It encodes CASTRTGGQPQHF. The chain employs TRBV2 and TRBJ1-5; TRBD1 aligns across 10 bases. The V segment lost 7 bases and the J segment 7 bases; nucleotides outside the gene matches: 4. Germline-derived CDR1 and CDR2 are SNHLY and FYNNEI. The CDR3 has 13 residues.